A selection of T cell receptor beta chains follows, all from one sample in a study of spatial heterogeneity in lung cancer. In TCRdb, the 5' RACE reads were re-called with MiXCR into one record per CDR3 protein. The table lists about 29,000 distinct CDR3 sequences, about 9.4% of them singletons. Source: PBMCs, taken at follow-up. These receptors were obtained from a female donor with early-stage non-small cell lung cancer. The CDR3 runs from the conserved cysteine through the conserved F or W. Fields, in order: D gene, V gene, clone size, J gene, CDR3 protein, CDR3 DNA. A D gene is named only where the DNA matches it firmly. The size entry is marked missing in some rows and otherwise reads once, few, many or a size class.

D gene: .
V gene: TRBV28
clone size: many
J gene: TRBJ2-5
CDR3 protein: CASSDPGQEETQYF
CDR3 DNA: TGTGCCAGCAGTGACCCGGGACAAGAAGAGACCCAGTACTTC

D gene: .
V gene: TRBV18
clone size: many
J gene: TRBJ1-2
CDR3 protein: CASSQWESHYGYTF
CDR3 DNA: TGTGCCAGCTCACAGTGGGAGTCCCACTATGGCTACACCTTC

D gene: .
V gene: TRBV11-2
clone size: many
J gene: TRBJ2-4
CDR3 protein: CASSIIGGLDIQYF
CDR3 DNA: TGTGCCAGCAGTATTATCGGGGGGCTGGACATTCAGTACTTC

D gene: .
V gene: TRBV11-1
clone size: .
J gene: TRBJ2-7
CDR3 protein: CASSPLSGGDEQYF
CDR3 DNA: TGTGCCAGCAGCCCGCTTTCGGGGGGCGACGAGCAGTACTTC

D gene: TRBD2
V gene: TRBV20-1
clone size: few
J gene: TRBJ2-5
CDR3 protein: CSAPLIGTRQETQYF
CDR3 DNA: TGCAGTGCCCCCCTGATCGGGACTAGGCAAGAGACCCAGTACTTC

D gene: TRBD2
V gene: TRBV20-1
clone size: many
J gene: TRBJ2-3
CDR3 protein: CSARDVSGGATDTQYF
CDR3 DNA: TGCAGTGCTAGAGATGTGAGCGGGGGGGCCACAGATACGCAGTATTTT

D gene: TRBD2
V gene: TRBV7-8
clone size: few
J gene: TRBJ2-3
CDR3 protein: CASSLGRLAGPDTQYF
CDR3 DNA: TGTGCCAGCAGCTTAGGAAGGCTAGCGGGACCAGATACGCAGTATTTT

D gene: .
V gene: TRBV27
clone size: many
J gene: TRBJ2-2
CDR3 protein: CASSLMGSTGELFF
CDR3 DNA: TGTGCCAGCAGTTTAATGGGGAGCACCGGGGAGCTGTTTTTT

D gene: .
V gene: TRBV18
clone size: .
J gene: TRBJ1-6
CDR3 protein: CASSPPLIGSSYNSPLHF
CDR3 DNA: TGTGCCAGCTCACCACCTCTGATCGGGAGCTCCTATAATTCACCCCTCCACTTT

D gene: .
V gene: TRBV29-1
clone size: many
J gene: TRBJ2-5
CDR3 protein: CSALPPDGGFQETQYF
CDR3 DNA: TGCAGCGCCCTCCCCCCCGACGGAGGGTTCCAAGAGACCCAGTACTTC

D gene: .
V gene: TRBV7-9
clone size: many
J gene: TRBJ2-7
CDR3 protein: CASSADSESYEQYF
CDR3 DNA: TGTGCCAGCAGCGCGGACAGTGAAAGTTACGAGCAGTACTTC

D gene: .
V gene: TRBV2
clone size: .
J gene: TRBJ1-1
CDR3 protein: CAGGRSNTEAFF
CDR3 DNA: TGTGCCGGGGGCAGATCGAACACTGAAGCTTTCTTT

D gene: .
V gene: TRBV7-2
clone size: many
J gene: TRBJ2-3
CDR3 protein: CASSPMVNTQYF
CDR3 DNA: TGTGCCAGCAGCCCGATGGTGAATACGCAGTATTTT

D gene: TRBD1
V gene: TRBV9
clone size: medium-sized
J gene: TRBJ1-1
CDR3 protein: CASSAQGGADAEAFF
CDR3 DNA: TGTGCCAGCAGCGCACAGGGGGGCGCAGATGCTGAAGCTTTCTTT

D gene: .
V gene: TRBV7-2
clone size: .
J gene: TRBJ1-1
CDR3 protein: CASSLRTGRNTEAFF
CDR3 DNA: TGTGCCAGCAGCCTTAGGACCGGGCGGAACACTGAAGCTTTCTTT

D gene: .
V gene: TRBV9
clone size: many
J gene: TRBJ1-1
CDR3 protein: CASSVNSGNTEAFF
CDR3 DNA: TGTGCCAGCAGCGTAAATTCAGGAAACACTGAAGCTTTCTTT

D gene: .
V gene: TRBV7-6
clone size: .
J gene: TRBJ1-3
CDR3 protein: CASSLVDGKTGNTIYF
CDR3 DNA: TGTGCCAGCAGCTTAGTCGACGGCAAAACTGGAAACACCATATATTTT

D gene: .
V gene: TRBV5-4
clone size: many
J gene: TRBJ2-7
CDR3 protein: CASSPGTTYEQYF
CDR3 DNA: TGTGCCAGCAGCCCCGGGACAACTTACGAGCAGTACTTC

D gene: .
V gene: TRBV12-3/TRBV12-4
clone size: many
J gene: TRBJ2-4
CDR3 protein: CASSLNRITGSLTKNIQYF
CDR3 DNA: TGTGCCAGCAGTCTCAATAGGATTACGGGGTCCTTAACCAAAAACATTCAGTACTTC

D gene: .
V gene: TRBV29-1
clone size: .
J gene: TRBJ2-3
CDR3 protein: CSLREADTQYF
CDR3 DNA: TGCAGCCTTAGGGAGGCCGATACGCAGTATTTT

D gene: .
V gene: TRBV11-2
clone size: few
J gene: TRBJ2-3
CDR3 protein: CASEGSSALSTDTQYF
CDR3 DNA: TGTGCCAGCGAAGGTAGCAGCGCCCTGAGCACAGATACGCAGTATTTT

D gene: .
V gene: TRBV29-1
clone size: few
J gene: TRBJ1-1
CDR3 protein: CSVVGGTEAFF
CDR3 DNA: TGCAGCGTTGTCGGCGGCACTGAAGCTTTCTTT

D gene: .
V gene: TRBV29-1
clone size: many
J gene: TRBJ1-2
CDR3 protein: CSVDGLGLNYGYTF
CDR3 DNA: TGCAGCGTTGATGGACTGGGCCTTAACTATGGCTACACCTTC

D gene: .
V gene: TRBV29-1
clone size: many
J gene: TRBJ2-3
CDR3 protein: CSVESHRDTQYF
CDR3 DNA: TGCAGCGTCGAGTCCCACCGGGATACGCAGTATTTT

D gene: TRBD2
V gene: TRBV7-9
clone size: few
J gene: TRBJ2-1
CDR3 protein: CASSLGFSGGAYNEQFF
CDR3 DNA: TGTGCCAGCAGCTTAGGTTTTAGCGGGGGCGCATACAATGAGCAGTTCTTC

D gene: TRBD1
V gene: TRBV5-4
clone size: .
J gene: TRBJ2-5
CDR3 protein: CASSTPDRDQETQYF
CDR3 DNA: TGTGCCAGCAGCACGCCGGACAGGGACCAAGAGACCCAGTACTTC

D gene: TRBD1
V gene: TRBV2
clone size: once
J gene: TRBJ1-4
CDR3 protein: CASSAQGVGEKLFF
CDR3 DNA: TGTGCCAGCAGTGCACAGGGGGTGGGTGAAAAACTGTTTTTT

D gene: .
V gene: TRBV5-1
clone size: .
J gene: TRBJ1-1
CDR3 protein: CASSLGTANTEAFF
CDR3 DNA: TGCGCCAGCAGCTTGGGGACAGCCAACACTGAAGCTTTCTTT

D gene: TRBD2
V gene: TRBV6-2/TRBV6-3
clone size: .
J gene: TRBJ2-7
CDR3 protein: CASSPGLAGFYEQYF
CDR3 DNA: TGTGCCAGCAGCCCTGGACTAGCGGGTTTCTACGAGCAGTACTTC

D gene: .
V gene: TRBV19
clone size: .
J gene: TRBJ1-2
CDR3 protein: CASNPGTAYGYTF
CDR3 DNA: TGTGCCAGTAACCCCGGGACGGCCTATGGCTACACCTTC

D gene: .
V gene: TRBV7-8
clone size: many
J gene: TRBJ2-3
CDR3 protein: CASRTSEDTQYF
CDR3 DNA: TGTGCCAGCAGGACTTCGGAGGATACGCAGTATTTT

D gene: .
V gene: TRBV7-2
clone size: many
J gene: TRBJ2-2
CDR3 protein: CASSPEWGKNTGELFF
CDR3 DNA: TGTGCCAGCAGCCCGGAGTGGGGGAAGAACACCGGGGAGCTGTTTTTT

D gene: .
V gene: TRBV20-1
clone size: few
J gene: TRBJ2-7
CDR3 protein: CSARDRNQGYEQYF
CDR3 DNA: TGCAGTGCTAGAGACCGGAACCAGGGATACGAGCAGTACTTC

D gene: TRBD2
V gene: TRBV3-1
clone size: many
J gene: TRBJ2-7
CDR3 protein: CASSRGLAGTYEQYF
CDR3 DNA: TGTGCCAGCAGCCGAGGACTAGCGGGGACTTACGAGCAGTACTTC

D gene: .
V gene: TRBV28
clone size: many
J gene: TRBJ2-3
CDR3 protein: CASSPPVTDTQYF
CDR3 DNA: TGTGCCAGCAGTCCCCCGGTCACAGATACGCAGTATTTT

D gene: .
V gene: TRBV6-5
clone size: many
J gene: TRBJ1-2
CDR3 protein: CARGHYGYTF
CDR3 DNA: TGTGCCAGGGGGCATTATGGCTACACCTTC

D gene: .
V gene: TRBV7-2
clone size: .
J gene: TRBJ2-1
CDR3 protein: CGSSLGANEQFF
CDR3 DNA: TGTGGCAGCAGCTTAGGGGCAAATGAGCAGTTCTTC

D gene: .
V gene: TRBV7-9
clone size: few
J gene: TRBJ1-5
CDR3 protein: CASSLSNQPQHF
CDR3 DNA: TGTGCCAGCAGCCTCAGCAATCAGCCCCAGCATTTT

D gene: TRBD1
V gene: TRBV2
clone size: many
J gene: TRBJ1-3
CDR3 protein: CASSEKGQGLRDTIYF
CDR3 DNA: TGTGCCAGCAGTGAAAAGGGACAGGGCCTTCGGGACACCATATATTTT

D gene: .
V gene: TRBV7-2
clone size: .
J gene: TRBJ2-7
CDR3 protein: CASSLVGQGRAEQYF
CDR3 DNA: TGTGCCAGCAGCTTAGTAGGTCAGGGGAGGGCCGAGCAGTACTTC

D gene: .
V gene: TRBV5-4
clone size: medium-sized
J gene: TRBJ2-3
CDR3 protein: CASSSSPHSPTDTQYF
CDR3 DNA: TGTGCCAGCAGCTCCAGTCCCCATTCACCCACAGATACGCAGTATTTT

D gene: TRBD2
V gene: TRBV4-2
clone size: .
J gene: TRBJ2-5
CDR3 protein: CASSQRLAGATYQETQYF
CDR3 DNA: TGTGCCAGCAGCCAACGACTAGCGGGGGCCACGTACCAAGAGACCCAGTACTTC

D gene: TRBD1
V gene: TRBV7-9
clone size: few
J gene: TRBJ2-1
CDR3 protein: CASSLGGQGTNEQFF
CDR3 DNA: TGTGCCAGCAGCTTAGGGGGACAGGGAACCAATGAGCAGTTCTTC

D gene: TRBD1
V gene: TRBV25-1
clone size: many
J gene: TRBJ2-7
CDR3 protein: CASSETGGFDEQYF
CDR3 DNA: TGTGCCAGCAGTGAGACAGGGGGGTTCGACGAGCAGTACTTC

D gene: .
V gene: TRBV6-6
clone size: few
J gene: TRBJ1-5
CDR3 protein: CASSGTASQHF
CDR3 DNA: TGTGCCAGCAGTGGGACCGCGTCCCAGCATTTT

D gene: TRBD1
V gene: TRBV7-9
clone size: many
J gene: TRBJ1-4
CDR3 protein: CASRSGGYGEKLFF
CDR3 DNA: TGTGCCAGCAGATCAGGGGGCTATGGTGAAAAACTGTTTTTT

D gene: TRBD1
V gene: TRBV5-5
clone size: many
J gene: TRBJ2-7
CDR3 protein: CASSLTGTGVYEQYF
CDR3 DNA: TGTGCCAGCAGCTTAACCGGGACAGGAGTCTACGAGCAGTACTTC

D gene: .
V gene: TRBV6-5
clone size: few
J gene: TRBJ2-4
CDR3 protein: CASSTRSPGKNIQYF
CDR3 DNA: TGTGCCAGCAGTACCAGGTCCCCGGGCAAAAACATTCAGTACTTC

D gene: TRBD1
V gene: TRBV7-6
clone size: few
J gene: TRBJ1-6
CDR3 protein: CASSLATGGNSPLHF
CDR3 DNA: TGTGCCAGCAGCTTAGCCACAGGGGGGAATTCACCCCTCCACTTT

D gene: .
V gene: TRBV20-1
clone size: many
J gene: TRBJ1-5
CDR3 protein: CSARDRGGLQPQHF
CDR3 DNA: TGCAGTGCTAGAGATCGGGGCGGTCTACAGCCCCAGCATTTT

D gene: .
V gene: TRBV5-8
clone size: .
J gene: TRBJ2-7
CDR3 protein: CASSPGDHEQYF
CDR3 DNA: TGTGCCAGCAGCCCGGGGGACCACGAGCAGTACTTC

D gene: .
V gene: TRBV4-2
clone size: many
J gene: TRBJ2-7
CDR3 protein: CASSHGAAAELYEQYF
CDR3 DNA: TGTGCCAGCAGCCATGGCGCCGCCGCAGAACTCTACGAGCAGTACTTC

D gene: .
V gene: TRBV7-9
clone size: many
J gene: TRBJ2-5
CDR3 protein: CASSFERWGETQYF
CDR3 DNA: TGTGCCAGCAGCTTCGAACGGTGGGGAGAGACCCAGTACTTC

D gene: TRBD1
V gene: TRBV11-2
clone size: few
J gene: TRBJ2-4
CDR3 protein: CASSLAQGVNIQYF
CDR3 DNA: TGTGCCAGCAGCTTAGCGCAGGGGGTGAACATTCAGTACTTC

D gene: .
V gene: TRBV7-6
clone size: many
J gene: TRBJ1-1
CDR3 protein: CASSLALQGRTEAFF
CDR3 DNA: TGTGCCAGCAGCTTAGCGCTGCAGGGAAGGACTGAAGCTTTCTTT

D gene: TRBD2
V gene: TRBV5-4
clone size: many
J gene: TRBJ2-1
CDR3 protein: CASSARTSGGTYNEQFF
CDR3 DNA: TGTGCCAGCAGCGCCAGGACTAGCGGGGGCACTTACAATGAGCAGTTCTTC

D gene: .
V gene: TRBV28
clone size: few
J gene: TRBJ1-4
CDR3 protein: CASSEQGPNEKLFF
CDR3 DNA: TGTGCCAGCAGCGAACAGGGACCGAATGAAAAACTGTTTTTT

D gene: .
V gene: TRBV7-9
clone size: .
J gene: TRBJ1-5
CDR3 protein: CASSLQGSGQPQHF
CDR3 DNA: TGTGCCAGCAGCTTACAGGGGTCGGGGCAGCCCCAGCATTTT

D gene: .
V gene: TRBV5-5
clone size: many
J gene: TRBJ2-3
CDR3 protein: CASTVQASTDTQYF
CDR3 DNA: TGTGCCAGCACCGTACAGGCTAGCACAGATACGCAGTATTTT